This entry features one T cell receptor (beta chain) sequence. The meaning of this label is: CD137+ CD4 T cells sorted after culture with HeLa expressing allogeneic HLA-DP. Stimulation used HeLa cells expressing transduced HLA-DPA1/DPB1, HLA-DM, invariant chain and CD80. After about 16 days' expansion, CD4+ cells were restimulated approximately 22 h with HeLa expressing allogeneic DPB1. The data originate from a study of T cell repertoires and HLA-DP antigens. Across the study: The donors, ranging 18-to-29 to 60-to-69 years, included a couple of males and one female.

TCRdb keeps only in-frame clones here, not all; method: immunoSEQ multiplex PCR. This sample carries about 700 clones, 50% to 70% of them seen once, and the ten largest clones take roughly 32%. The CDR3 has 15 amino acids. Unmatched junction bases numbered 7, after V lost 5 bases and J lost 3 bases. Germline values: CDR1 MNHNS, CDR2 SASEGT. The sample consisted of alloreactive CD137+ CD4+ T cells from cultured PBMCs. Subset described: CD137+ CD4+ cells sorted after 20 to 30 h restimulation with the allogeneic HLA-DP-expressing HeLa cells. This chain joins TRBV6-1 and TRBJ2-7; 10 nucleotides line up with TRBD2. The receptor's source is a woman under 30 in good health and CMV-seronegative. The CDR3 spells CASSQPGLANYEQYF. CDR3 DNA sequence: TGTGCCAGCAGTCAACCGGGACTAGCGAACTACGAGCAGTACTTC.